This T cell receptor beta chain was observed in a study of OX40 agonist ivuxolimab in advanced cancers. About the research overall: Each dose-escalation patient presented with hepatocellular carcinoma, melanoma, renal cell or head and neck cancer. Study-level findings and limits: Determination of antigen specificity was not performed for the expanded peripheral T cells.

Libraries were prepared by immunoSEQ multiplex PCR; TCRdb keeps only in-frame clonotypes and omits some of them. The repertoire holds 65,000 to 95,000 clones, with more than 80% as singletons. Points on this clone: Its specificity is unknown.

Germline CDR1 reads MNHEY; CDR2 reads SMNVEV (reference sequence). The CDR3 is made up of 16 amino acids. The V gene end was trimmed by 2 bases and the J gene end by 4 bases; junction bases not matched to a gene: 7. Sequencing used CD4+ or CD8+ T cells sorted from blood, obtained in a trial of the OX40 agonist ivuxolimab. This clonotype was obtained from an adult with an advanced solid tumor such as melanoma, head and neck, liver or kidney cancer. The V gene is TRBV27, the J gene TRBJ2-7, with TRBD1 matching over 11 bases. The CDR3 nucleotides read TGTGCCAGCAGTTTACATACCGGACAGGGGGCGTACGAGCAGTACTTC. This translates into CASSLHTGQGAYEQYF.